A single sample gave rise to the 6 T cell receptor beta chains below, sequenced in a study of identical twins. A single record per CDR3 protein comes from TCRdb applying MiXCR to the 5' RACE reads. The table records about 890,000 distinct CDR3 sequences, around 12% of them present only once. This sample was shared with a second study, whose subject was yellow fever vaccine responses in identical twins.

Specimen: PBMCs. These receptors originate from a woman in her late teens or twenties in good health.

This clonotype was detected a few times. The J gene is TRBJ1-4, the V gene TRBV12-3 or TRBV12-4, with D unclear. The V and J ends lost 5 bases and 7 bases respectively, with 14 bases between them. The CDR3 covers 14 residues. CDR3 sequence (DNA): TGTGCCAGCAGTACCGGGCCCCGAGGTGAAAAACTGTTTTTT. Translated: CASSTGPRGEKLFF.

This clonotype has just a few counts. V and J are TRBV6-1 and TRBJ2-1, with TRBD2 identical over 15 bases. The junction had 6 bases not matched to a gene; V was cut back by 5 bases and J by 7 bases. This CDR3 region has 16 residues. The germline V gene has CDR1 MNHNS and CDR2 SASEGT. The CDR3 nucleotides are TGTGCCAGCAGTATGCCGGGACTAGCGGGAGGAAATGAGCAGTTCTTC. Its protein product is CASSMPGLAGGNEQFF.

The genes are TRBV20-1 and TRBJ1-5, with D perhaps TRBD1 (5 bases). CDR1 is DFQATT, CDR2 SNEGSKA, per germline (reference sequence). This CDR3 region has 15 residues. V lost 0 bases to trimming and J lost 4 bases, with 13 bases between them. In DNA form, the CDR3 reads TGCAGTGCTAGAGAGCCCTTACAGGTTAATCAGCCCCAGCATTTT. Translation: CSAREPLQVNQPQHF.

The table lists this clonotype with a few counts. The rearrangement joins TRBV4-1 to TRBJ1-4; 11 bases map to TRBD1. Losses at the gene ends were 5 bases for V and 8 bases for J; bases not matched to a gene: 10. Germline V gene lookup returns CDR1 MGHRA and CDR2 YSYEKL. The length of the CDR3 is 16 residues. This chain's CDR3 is CASSTGTGGFGEKLFF. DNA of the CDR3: TGCGCCAGCAGCACTGGGACAGGGGGGTTCGGGGAAAAACTGTTTTTT.

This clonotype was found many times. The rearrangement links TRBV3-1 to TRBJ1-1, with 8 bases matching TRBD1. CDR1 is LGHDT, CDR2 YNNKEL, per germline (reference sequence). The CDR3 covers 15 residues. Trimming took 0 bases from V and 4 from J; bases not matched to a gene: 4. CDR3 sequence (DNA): TGTGCCAGCAGCCAAGATGGAACAGGGGGCACTGAAGCTTTCTTT. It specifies CASSQDGTGGTEAFF.

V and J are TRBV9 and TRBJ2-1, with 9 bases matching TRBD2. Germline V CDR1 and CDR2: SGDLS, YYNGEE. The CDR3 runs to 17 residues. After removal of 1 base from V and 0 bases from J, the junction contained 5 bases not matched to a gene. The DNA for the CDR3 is TGTGCCAGCAGCGTACGAACTAGCGGGCGCTCCTACAATGAGCAGTTCTTC. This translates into CASSVRTSGRSYNEQFF.